The TCR beta chain under discussion was sequenced for a study of blood T cell repertoires in COVID-19. Turning to the study itself: There were acute and convalescent COVID-19 samples, and they came from the United States, Italy and Spain. T cells, B-cell-depleted T cells, or PBMCs provided the cDNA or gDNA that served as material.

Trimming pared 4 bases from V and 3 bases from J, leaving 9 bases between. From germline, CDR1 is MNHEY and CDR2 SVGAGI. There are 14 residues in the CDR3. Methods used by the authors: Estimates of nucleated cell counts were drawn from the amplification of reference gene primers. Sequencing was performed with immunoSEQ multiplex PCR; in TCRdb, only in-frame clones are kept and a portion is missing. V and J calls and clone size are those listed in that table; D and trimming were worked out from the DNA. The sample consists of some 180,000 clones, 75% to 80% of them appearing once. The sequencing sample was made of peripheral blood. This TCR derives from a woman in her forties or fifties with active or convalescent COVID-19. The rearrangement links TRBV6-5 to TRBJ1-4; the D gene is possibly TRBD1 (5 bases). This chain's CDR3 is CASSWGRANEKLFF. The CDR3 region has the DNA TGTGCCAGCAGTTGGGGCAGGGCTAATGAAAAACTGTTTTTT.